Sequencing of this TCR beta chain was carried out in a study of blood T cell repertoires in COVID-19. Study context: COVID-19 samples from acute and convalescent phases originated in the United States, Italy and Spain. PBMCs, B-cell-depleted T cells, or T cells were the source of the cDNA or gDNA that made up the material.

Authors' analysis steps: How many nucleated cells were present was estimated from reference gene primer amplification. This table comes from immunoSEQ multiplex PCR, and its TCRdb copy is limited to in-frame clones, with some not included. D and trimming come from the DNA, and the V and J calls and clone size come from that table. The sample shows approximately 210,000 clones, 86% of them seen only once. Looked up from germline, CDR1 is SGHTS and CDR2 is YDEGEE. The CDR3 has 16 residues. V trimming: 4 bases; J trimming: 4 bases; junction bases outside the gene matches: 10. The chain has TRBV5-8 and TRBJ1-1, with 10 bases lining up with TRBD1. Sample: peripheral blood. The sequence derives from a man aged 25 to 45 who had recovered from COVID-19. The CDR3 protein is CASSTYSGTGVTEAFF. As DNA, the CDR3 is TGTGCCAGCAGCACTTACTCCGGGACAGGGGTCACTGAAGCTTTCTTT.